The TCR beta chain described here comes from a study of shared clonotypes between healthy human individuals. Study details: Donors were a couple of women and three men aged 18 to 49.

Clones were read by immunoSEQ multiplex PCR, and TCRdb kept only the in-frame ones, dropping some. This table holds about 2.1 million clones, around 93% found once. There are 14 residues in the CDR3. In germline, CDR1 is SGDLS, CDR2 YYNGEE. J gave up 8 bases and V 3 bases, and 5 bases lay outside the gene matches. CD8 cells regarded as naive lacked CD45RO, were positively chosen for CCR7, and omitted terminally differentiated effector memory CD45RA+ cells. The clonotype originates from a man aged 18-30 years in good health. Some clones in this sample may be carry-over from other donors' samples. Material for sequencing was naive CD8+ T cells from PBMCs. V gene TRBV9 combines with J gene TRBJ1-4; 9 bases line up with TRBD1. CDR3 sequence: CASSEDRGGEKLFF. The CDR3 DNA reads as TGTGCCAGCAGCGAGGACAGGGGCGGAGAAAAACTGTTTTTT.